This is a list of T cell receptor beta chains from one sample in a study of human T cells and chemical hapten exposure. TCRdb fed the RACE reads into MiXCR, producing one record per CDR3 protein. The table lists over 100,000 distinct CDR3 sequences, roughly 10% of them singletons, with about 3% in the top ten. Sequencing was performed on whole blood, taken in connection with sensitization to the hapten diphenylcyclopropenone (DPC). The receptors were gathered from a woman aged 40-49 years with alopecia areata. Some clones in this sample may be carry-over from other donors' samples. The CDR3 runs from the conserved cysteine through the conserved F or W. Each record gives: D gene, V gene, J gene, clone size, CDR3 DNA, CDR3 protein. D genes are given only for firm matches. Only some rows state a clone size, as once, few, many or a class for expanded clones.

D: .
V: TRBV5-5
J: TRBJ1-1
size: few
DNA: TGTGCCAGCAGCTTGGCCGTGGGTTTGACTGAAGCTTTCTTT
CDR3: CASSLAVGLTEAFF

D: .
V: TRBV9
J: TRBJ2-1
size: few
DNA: TGTGCCAGCAGCGAGTGGGCGTTGAGCTCCTACAATGAGCAGTTCTTC
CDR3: CASSEWALSSYNEQFF

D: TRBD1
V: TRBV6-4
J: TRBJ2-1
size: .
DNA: TGTGCCAGCAGTCCAACTCCGGGACAGGGTGAGCAGTTCTTC
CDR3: CASSPTPGQGEQFF

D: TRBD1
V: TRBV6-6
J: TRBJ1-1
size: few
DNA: TGTGCCAGCAGTAAGCTTCAGGGGGCGTACACTGAAGCTTTCTTT
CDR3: CASSKLQGAYTEAFF

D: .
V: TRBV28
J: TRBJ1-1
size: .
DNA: TGTGCCAGCAGTTTACAGGGTATTAGGGAAGCTTTCTTT
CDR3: CASSLQGIREAFF

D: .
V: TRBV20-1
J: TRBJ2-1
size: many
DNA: TGCAGTGAAAACGGGGGCCATACACGGGGTGAGCAGTTCTTC
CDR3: CSENGGHTRGEQFF

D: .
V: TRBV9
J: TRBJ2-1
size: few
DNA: TGTGCCAGCAGCGTGGAGGAAGGCCACTACAATGAGCAGTTCTTC
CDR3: CASSVEEGHYNEQFF

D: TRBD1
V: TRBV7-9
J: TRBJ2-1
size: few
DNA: TGTGCCAGCAGCTTACCGGCGGACAGGGGGCCCAATGAGCAGTTCTTC
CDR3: CASSLPADRGPNEQFF

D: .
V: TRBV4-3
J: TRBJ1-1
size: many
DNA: TGCGCCAGCAGCCAAGATGTGGGGGACACTGAAGCTTTCTTT
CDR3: CASSQDVGDTEAFF

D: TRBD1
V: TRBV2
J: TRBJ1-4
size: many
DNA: TGTGCCAGCCTCGGACAGGCACTGTTTTTT
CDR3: CASLGQALFF

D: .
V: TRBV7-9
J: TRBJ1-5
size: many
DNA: TGTGCCAGCAGCATCATCTCAGGGGACCAGCCCCAGCATTTT
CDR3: CASSIISGDQPQHF

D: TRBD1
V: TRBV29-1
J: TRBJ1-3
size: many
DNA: TGCAGCACCACAGGGGAAAGCTCTGGAAACACCATATATTTT
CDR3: CSTTGESSGNTIYF

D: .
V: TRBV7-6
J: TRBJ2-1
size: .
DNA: TGTGCCAGCAGCTCGGACGGGGCGGGCACCCTTCGGGAGCAGTTCTTC
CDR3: CASSSDGAGTLREQFF

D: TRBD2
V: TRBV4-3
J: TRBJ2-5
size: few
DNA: TGCGCCAGCAGCCAAGATCTGTTGCGGGGGGGCAGCGAGACCCAGTACTTC
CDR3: CASSQDLLRGGSETQYF

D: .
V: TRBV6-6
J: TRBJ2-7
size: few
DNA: TGTGCCAGCAGTCCCCGCGGGGCGGGATTCTACGAGCAGTACTTC
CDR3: CASSPRGAGFYEQYF

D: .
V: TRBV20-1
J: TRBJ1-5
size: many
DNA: TGCAGTGCTAGTCTCGACGGGATTTATAGCAATCAGCCCCAGCATTTT
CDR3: CSASLDGIYSNQPQHF

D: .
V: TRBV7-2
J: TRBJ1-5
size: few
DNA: TGTGCCAGCAGCCGGCGAGGCGGTCAGCCCCAGCATTTT
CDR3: CASSRRGGQPQHF

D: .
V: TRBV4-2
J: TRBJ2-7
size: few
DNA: TGTGCCAGCAGCCAAGACAGGAGCTCCTACGAGCAGTACTTC
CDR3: CASSQDRSSYEQYF

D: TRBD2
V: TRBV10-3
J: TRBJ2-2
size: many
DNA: TGTGCCATCACCTCGCGGGGACTAGCGGGACAAAACGGGGAGCTGTTTTTT
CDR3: CAITSRGLAGQNGELFF

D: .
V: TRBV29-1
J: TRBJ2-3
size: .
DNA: TGCAGCGTTGAAGTTCGCGGAGATACGCAGTATTTT
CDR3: CSVEVRGDTQYF